This is a list of T cell receptor beta chains from one sample in a study of T cell repertoires in cytomegalovirus infection. The antigens these receptors bind are not known. TCRdb called the reads again in MiXCR, with one record for every CDR3 protein. The repertoire includes under 500,000 distinct CDR3 sequences, about 39% of them detected once, and around 44% sits in the top ten. The sequencing here drew on cultured PBMCs, taken from culture after CMV antigen stimulation. Every receptor here comes from a human donor in good health (CMV status not recorded). Some clones in this sample may be carry-over from other donors' samples. The CDR3 runs from the conserved cysteine through the conserved F or W. Fields, in order: clone size, D gene, V gene, J gene, CDR3 protein, CDR3 DNA. A D gene is named only where the DNA matches it firmly. A clone size is listed for some rows: how often the clone was seen (once, few, many), or a class if it is expanded.

>.|.|TRBV10-3|TRBJ2-1
CAISRANEQFF
TGTGCCATCAGCAGGGCCAATGAGCAGTTCTTC
>.|TRBD2|TRBV6-5|TRBJ2-1
CASSKPGLAGGPNEQFF
TGTGCCAGCAGTAAGCCGGGACTAGCGGGAGGTCCCAATGAGCAGTTCTTC
>few|.|TRBV4-3|TRBJ2-4
CASSQGTARAGYIQYF
TGCGCCAGCAGCCAAGGGACAGCCCGGGCAGGATACATTCAGTACTTC
>.|.|TRBV12-3/TRBV12-4|TRBJ2-7
CASSLMPYEQYF
TGTGCCAGCAGTTTAATGCCCTACGAGCAGTACTTC
>.|.|TRBV6-5|TRBJ2-3
CASSSDLFRDTQYF
TGTGCCAGCAGTTCTGACCTATTTAGAGATACGCAGTATTTT
>few|.|TRBV2|TRBJ2-2
CASSGTDSTGELFF
TGTGCCAGCAGCGGGACGGACTCCACCGGGGAGCTGTTTTTT
>few|TRBD2|TRBV6-2/TRBV6-3|TRBJ2-3
CASSYLTSGTTDTQYF
TGTGCCAGCAGTTACTTGACTAGCGGGACCACAGATACGCAGTATTTT
>few|TRBD1|TRBV7-4|TRBJ2-2
CASSFRRTGATGELFF
TGTGCCAGCAGCTTCCGTCGGACAGGGGCCACCGGGGAGCTGTTTTTT
>.|TRBD2|TRBV4-2|TRBJ2-4
CASSQELTSGGENIQYF
TGTGCCAGCAGCCAAGAACTGACTAGCGGGGGTGAAAACATTCAGTACTTC
>few|.|TRBV7-6|TRBJ2-7
CASTTGSHEQYF
TGTGCCAGCACCACCGGTTCCCACGAGCAGTACTTC
>.|TRBD2|TRBV7-9|TRBJ2-1
CASSLALWASGGYNEQFF
TGTGCCAGCAGCTTAGCGCTATGGGCTAGCGGGGGCTACAATGAGCAGTTCTTC
>.|TRBD1|TRBV11-2|TRBJ2-5
CASRPTGAQETQYF
TGTGCCAGCAGACCTACAGGGGCTCAAGAGACCCAGTACTTC
>many|TRBD2|TRBV7-6|TRBJ2-1
CASSLYPAGPPYNEQFF
TGTGCCAGCAGCTTATACCCAGCGGGACCTCCCTACAATGAGCAGTTCTTC